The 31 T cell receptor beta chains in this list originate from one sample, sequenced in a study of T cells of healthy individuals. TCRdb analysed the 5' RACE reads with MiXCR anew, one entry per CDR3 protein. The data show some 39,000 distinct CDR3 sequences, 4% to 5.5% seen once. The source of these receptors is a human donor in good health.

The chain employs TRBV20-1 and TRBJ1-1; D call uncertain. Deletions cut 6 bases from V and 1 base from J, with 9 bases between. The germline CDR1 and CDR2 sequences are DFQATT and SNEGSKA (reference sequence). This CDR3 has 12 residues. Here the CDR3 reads CSARVPNTEAFF. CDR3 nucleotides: TGCAGTGCCCGTGTCCCGAACACTGAAGCTTTCTTT.

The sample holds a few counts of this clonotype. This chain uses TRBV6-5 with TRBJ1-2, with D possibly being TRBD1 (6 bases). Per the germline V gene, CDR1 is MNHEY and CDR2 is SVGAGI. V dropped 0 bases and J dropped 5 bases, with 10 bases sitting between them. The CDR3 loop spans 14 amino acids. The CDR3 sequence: CASSYSSGAYGYTF. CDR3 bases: TGTGCCAGCAGTTACTCGTCAGGGGCGTATGGCTACACCTTC.

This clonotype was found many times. CDR3 coding DNA: TGTGCCAGCAGTGACGGGACAGGGCTCTACGAGCAGTACTTC. Encoded protein: CASSDGTGLYEQYF. The V and J genes are TRBV6-1 and TRBJ2-7; 9 bases are a match to TRBD1. Trimming removed 3 bases from V and 3 bases from J; junction bases left unmatched: 3. This CDR3 spans 14 amino acids. Germline V gene sequence: CDR1 MNHNS, CDR2 SASEGT.

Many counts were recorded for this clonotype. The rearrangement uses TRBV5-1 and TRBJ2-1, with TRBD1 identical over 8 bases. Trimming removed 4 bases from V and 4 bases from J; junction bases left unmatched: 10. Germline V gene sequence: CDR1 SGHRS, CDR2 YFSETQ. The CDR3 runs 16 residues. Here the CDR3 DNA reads TGCGCCAGCAGCCGCGTGACAGGGGTGAGTTACAATGAGCAGTTCTTC. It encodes CASSRVTGVSYNEQFF.

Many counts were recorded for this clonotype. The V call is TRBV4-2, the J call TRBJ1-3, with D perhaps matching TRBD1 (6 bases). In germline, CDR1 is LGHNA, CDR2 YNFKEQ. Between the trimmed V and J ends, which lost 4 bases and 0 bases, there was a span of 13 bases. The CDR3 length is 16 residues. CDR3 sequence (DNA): TGTGCCAGCAGCCCTGCACAGGGCTCCTCTGGAAACACCATATATTTT. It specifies CASSPAQGSSGNTIYF.

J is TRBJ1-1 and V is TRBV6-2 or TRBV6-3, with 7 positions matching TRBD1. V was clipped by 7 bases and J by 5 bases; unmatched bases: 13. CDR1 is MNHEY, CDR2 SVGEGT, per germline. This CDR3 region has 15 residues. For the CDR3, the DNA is TGTGCCAGCAATCCTCACCGGGACAGCGAAACTGAAGCTTTCTTT. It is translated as CASNPHRDSETEAFF.

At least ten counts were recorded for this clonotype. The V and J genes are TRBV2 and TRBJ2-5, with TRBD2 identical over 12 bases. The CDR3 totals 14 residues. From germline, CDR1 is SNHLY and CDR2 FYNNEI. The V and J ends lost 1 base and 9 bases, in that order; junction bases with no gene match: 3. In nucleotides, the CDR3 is TGTGCCAGCAGTGAAGAACTAGCGGGGGGCTCCCAGTACTTC. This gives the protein CASSEELAGGSQYF.

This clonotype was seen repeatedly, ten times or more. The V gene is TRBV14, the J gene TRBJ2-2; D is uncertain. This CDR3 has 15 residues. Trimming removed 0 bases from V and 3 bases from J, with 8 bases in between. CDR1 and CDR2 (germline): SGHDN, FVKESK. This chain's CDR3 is CASSQETSHTGELFF. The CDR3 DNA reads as TGTGCCAGCAGCCAAGAAACCAGTCACACCGGGGAGCTGTTTTTT.

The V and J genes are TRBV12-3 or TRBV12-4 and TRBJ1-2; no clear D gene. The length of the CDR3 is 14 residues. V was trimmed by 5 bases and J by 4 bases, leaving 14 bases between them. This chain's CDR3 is CASSPQESVYGYTF. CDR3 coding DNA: TGTGCCAGCAGTCCTCAGGAGTCTGTCTATGGCTACACCTTC.

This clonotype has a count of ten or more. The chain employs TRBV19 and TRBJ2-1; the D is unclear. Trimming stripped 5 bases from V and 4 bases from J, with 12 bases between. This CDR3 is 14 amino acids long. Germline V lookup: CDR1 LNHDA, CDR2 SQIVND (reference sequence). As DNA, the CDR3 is TGTGCCAGTAGTCCCTTGCCAGAGTACAATGAGCAGTTCTTC. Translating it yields CASSPLPEYNEQFF.

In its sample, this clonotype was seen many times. DNA for the CDR3: TGTGCCAGCAGCCCCCCTTGGAATCGTGATGAAAAACTGTTTTTT. This translates into CASSPPWNRDEKLFF. This chain links TRBV7-9 with TRBJ1-4, with D unresolved. The germline V gene encodes CDR1 SEHNR and CDR2 FQNEAQ (reference sequence). Trimming removed 5 bases at V and 6 bases at J, with 16 bases between. This CDR3 contains 15 residues.

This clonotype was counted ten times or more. CDR3 nucleotide sequence: TGTGCCAGCAGCTGGTCAGGTGCTGAAGCTTTCTTT. Residues: CASSWSGAEAFF. This sequence joins TRBV5-6 and TRBJ1-1; D gene ambiguous. Trimming took off 3 bases at V and 6 bases at J, with 9 bases between the two ends. CDR3 length equals 12 residues. Germline CDR1 is SGHDT and CDR2 is YYEEEE.

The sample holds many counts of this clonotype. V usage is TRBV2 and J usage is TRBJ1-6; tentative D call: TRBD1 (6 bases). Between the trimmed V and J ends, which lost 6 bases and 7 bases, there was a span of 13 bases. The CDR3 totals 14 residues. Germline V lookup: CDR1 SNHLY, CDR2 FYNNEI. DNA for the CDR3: TGTGCCAGCAGGGAGACAGGTCCGAATTCACCCCTCCACTTT. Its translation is CASRETGPNSPLHF.

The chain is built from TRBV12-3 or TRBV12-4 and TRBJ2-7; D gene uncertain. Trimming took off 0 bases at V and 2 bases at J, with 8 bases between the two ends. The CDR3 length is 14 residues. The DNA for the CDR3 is TGTGCCAGCAGTTTAGCGGGATTGACCTACGAGCAGTACTTC. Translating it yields CASSLAGLTYEQYF.

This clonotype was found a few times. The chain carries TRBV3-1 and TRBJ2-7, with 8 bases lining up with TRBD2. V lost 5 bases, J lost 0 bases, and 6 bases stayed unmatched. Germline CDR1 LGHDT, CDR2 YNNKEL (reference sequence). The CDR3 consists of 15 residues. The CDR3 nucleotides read TGTGCCAGCAGCTACTTTGCGGGGGGCTCCTACGAGCAGTACTTC. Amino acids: CASSYFAGGSYEQYF.

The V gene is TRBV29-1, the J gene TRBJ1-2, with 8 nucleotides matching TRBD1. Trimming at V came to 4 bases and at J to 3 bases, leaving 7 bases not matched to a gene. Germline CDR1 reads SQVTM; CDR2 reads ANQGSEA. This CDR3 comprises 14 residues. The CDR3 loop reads CSVVRQGIDYGYTF. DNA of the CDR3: TGCAGCGTTGTAAGACAGGGGATCGACTATGGCTACACCTTC.

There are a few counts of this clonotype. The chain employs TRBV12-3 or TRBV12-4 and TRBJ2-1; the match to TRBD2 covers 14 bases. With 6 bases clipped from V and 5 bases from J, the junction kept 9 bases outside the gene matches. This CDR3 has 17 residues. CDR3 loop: CASRGTSGGLYNNEQFF. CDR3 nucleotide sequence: TGTGCCAGCAGGGGGACTAGCGGGGGCCTATATAACAATGAGCAGTTCTTC.

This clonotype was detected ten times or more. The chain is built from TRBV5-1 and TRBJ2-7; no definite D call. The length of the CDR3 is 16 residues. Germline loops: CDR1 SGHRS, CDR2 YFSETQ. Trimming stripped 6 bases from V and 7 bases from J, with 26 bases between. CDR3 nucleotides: TGCGCCAGCACCCGGAGTGCCCGGGCCACCCATCTGGAGCAGTACTTC. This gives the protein CASTRSARATHLEQYF.

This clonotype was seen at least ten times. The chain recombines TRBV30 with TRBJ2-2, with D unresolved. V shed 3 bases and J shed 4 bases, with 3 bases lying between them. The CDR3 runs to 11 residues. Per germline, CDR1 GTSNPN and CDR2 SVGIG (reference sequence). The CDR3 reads CAWRATGELFF. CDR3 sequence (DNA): TGTGCCTGGAGGGCCACCGGGGAGCTGTTTTTT. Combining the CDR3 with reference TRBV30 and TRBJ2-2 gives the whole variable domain SQTIHQWPATLVQPVGSPLSLECTVEGTSNPNLYWYRQAAGRGLQLLFYSVGIGQISSEVPQNLSASRPQDRQFILSSKKLLLSDSGFYLCAWRATGELFFGEGSRLTVL.

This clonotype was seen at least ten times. The CDR3 DNA reads TGCAGTGCCCGTAGCGAGCTGGGGGCCTACGAGCAGTACTTC. Translating gives CSARSELGAYEQYF. The chain has TRBV20-1 and TRBJ2-7; D could derive from TRBD1 or TRBD2 (5 bases each). The CDR3 consists of 14 residues. Trimming removed 6 bases at V and 2 bases at J, with 17 bases between. Per germline, CDR1 DFQATT and CDR2 SNEGSKA (reference sequence).

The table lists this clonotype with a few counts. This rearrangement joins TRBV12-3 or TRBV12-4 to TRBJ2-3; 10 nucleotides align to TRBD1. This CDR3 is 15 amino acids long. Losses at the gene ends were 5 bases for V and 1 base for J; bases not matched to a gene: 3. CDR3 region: CASSLGTGGTDTQYF. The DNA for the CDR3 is TGTGCCAGCAGTCTAGGGACAGGGGGCACAGATACGCAGTATTTT.

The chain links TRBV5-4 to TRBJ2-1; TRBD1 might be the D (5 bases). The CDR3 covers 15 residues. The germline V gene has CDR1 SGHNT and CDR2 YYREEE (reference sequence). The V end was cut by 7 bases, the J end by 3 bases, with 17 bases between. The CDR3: CASGNQGWDYNEQFF. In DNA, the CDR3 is TGTGCCAGCGGGAATCAGGGTTGGGACTACAATGAGCAGTTCTTC.

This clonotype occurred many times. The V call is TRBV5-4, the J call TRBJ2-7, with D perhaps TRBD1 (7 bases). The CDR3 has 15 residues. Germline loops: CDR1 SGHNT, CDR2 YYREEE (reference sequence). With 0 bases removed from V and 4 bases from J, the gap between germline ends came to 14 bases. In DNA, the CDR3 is TGTGCCAGCAGCTTGGGTCAGGGGGGTTTATACGAGCAGTACTTC. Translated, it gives CASSLGQGGLYEQYF. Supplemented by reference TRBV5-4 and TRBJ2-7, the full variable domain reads ETGVTQSPTHLIKTRGQQVTLRCSSQSGHNTVSWYQQALGQGPQFIFQYYREEENGRGNFPPRFSGLQFPNYSSELNVNALELDDSALYLCASSLGQGGLYEQYFGPGTRLTVT.

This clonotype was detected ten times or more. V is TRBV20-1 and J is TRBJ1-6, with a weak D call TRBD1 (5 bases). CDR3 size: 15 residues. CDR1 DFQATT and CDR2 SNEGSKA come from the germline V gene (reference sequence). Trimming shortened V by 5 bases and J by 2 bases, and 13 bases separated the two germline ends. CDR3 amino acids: CSASRQQPYNSPLHF. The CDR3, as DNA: TGCAGTGCTTCAAGACAGCAACCCTATAATTCACCCCTCCACTTT.

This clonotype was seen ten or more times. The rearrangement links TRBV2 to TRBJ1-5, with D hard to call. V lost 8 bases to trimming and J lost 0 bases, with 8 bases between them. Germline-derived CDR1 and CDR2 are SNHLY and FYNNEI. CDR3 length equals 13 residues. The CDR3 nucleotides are TGTGCCAGCGGGGAAAATAGCAATCAGCCCCAGCATTTT. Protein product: CASGENSNQPQHF.

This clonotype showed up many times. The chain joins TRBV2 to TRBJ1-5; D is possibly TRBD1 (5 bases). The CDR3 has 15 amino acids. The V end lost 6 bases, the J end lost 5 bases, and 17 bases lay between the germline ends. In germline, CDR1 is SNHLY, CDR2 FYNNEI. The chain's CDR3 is CASRAVRGRYQPQHF. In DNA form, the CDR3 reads TGTGCCAGCAGGGCCGTGAGGGGTCGCTATCAGCCCCAGCATTTT.

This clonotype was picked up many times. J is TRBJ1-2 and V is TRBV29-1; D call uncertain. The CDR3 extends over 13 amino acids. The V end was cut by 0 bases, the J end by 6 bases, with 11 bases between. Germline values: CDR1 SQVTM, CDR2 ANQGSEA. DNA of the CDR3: TGCAGCGTTGAAGAATTAGGTTCGAATGGCTACACCTTC. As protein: CSVEELGSNGYTF.

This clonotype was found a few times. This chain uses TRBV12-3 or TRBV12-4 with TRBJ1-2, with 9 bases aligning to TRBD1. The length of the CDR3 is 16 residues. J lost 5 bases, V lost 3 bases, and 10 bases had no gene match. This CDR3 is CASSFDRGSAEYGYTF. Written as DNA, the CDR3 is TGTGCCAGCAGTTTTGACAGGGGGTCGGCGGAGTATGGCTACACCTTC.

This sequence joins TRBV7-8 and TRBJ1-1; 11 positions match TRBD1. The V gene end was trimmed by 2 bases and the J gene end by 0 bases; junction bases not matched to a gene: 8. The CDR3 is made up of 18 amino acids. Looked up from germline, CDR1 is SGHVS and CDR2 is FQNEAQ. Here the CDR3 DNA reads TGTGCCAGCAGCTTATTGGGGGACAGGGGGATCATGAACACTGAAGCTTTCTTT. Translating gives CASSLLGDRGIMNTEAFF.

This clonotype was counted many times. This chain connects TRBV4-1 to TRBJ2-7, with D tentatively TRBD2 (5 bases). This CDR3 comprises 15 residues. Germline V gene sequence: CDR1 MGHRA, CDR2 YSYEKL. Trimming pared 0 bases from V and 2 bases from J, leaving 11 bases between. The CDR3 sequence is CASSQEAGVTYEQYF. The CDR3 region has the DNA TGCGCCAGCAGCCAAGAGGCGGGCGTCACCTACGAGCAGTACTTC.

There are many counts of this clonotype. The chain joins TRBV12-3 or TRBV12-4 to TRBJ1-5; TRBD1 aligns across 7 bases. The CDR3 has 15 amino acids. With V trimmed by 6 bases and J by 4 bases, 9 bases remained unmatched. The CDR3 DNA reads TGTGCCAGCAGCAGGGACAGTCGGTCGAATCAGCCCCAGCATTTT. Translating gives CASSRDSRSNQPQHF.